Judged by abundance, the clone carrying this T cell receptor (beta chain) is medium-sized. This entry belongs to a study of spatial heterogeneity in lung cancer. The time point was: sample taken at primary tumor resection. One entry per CDR3 protein results from TCRdb running MiXCR on the 5' RACE reads. The data hold approximately 3,800 distinct CDR3 sequences, with 3% observed a single time. Specimen: normal lung tissue next to the tumor, collected at surgery. The clonotype originates from a female donor with early-stage non-small cell lung cancer.

CDR3 sequence (DNA): TGTGCCAGCAGCCCCGACAGGGAAGGTCAGCCCCAGCATTTT. Encoded protein: CASSPDREGQPQHF. This chain links TRBV2 with TRBJ1-5; 7 bases line up with TRBD1. The germline gives CDR1 SNHLY, CDR2 FYNNEI. After removal of 6 bases from V and 6 bases from J, the junction contained 8 bases not matched to a gene. The CDR3 has 14 residues.